The rows below give T cell receptor beta chains drawn from one sample of a study of blood T cell repertoires in COVID-19. This table comes from immunoSEQ multiplex PCR, and its TCRdb copy is limited to in-frame clones, with some not included. The sample gives 240,000 or so clones, roughly 90% of which show up once; about 9.3% is in the top ten. The sequenced material came from PBMCs or T cells enriched from blood (not recorded which). Receptor source: a man in his forties who had recovered from COVID-19. The CDR3 runs from the conserved cysteine through the conserved F or W. A D gene is named only where the DNA matches it firmly. Clone sizes are given selectively: once, few, many, or a class where the clone is expanded.

>NA|NA|TRBV15|TRBJ1-4
TGTGCCACCAGCAGTCCTACAGGGCGACGGGAAAAACTGTTTTTT
CATSSPTGRREKLFF
>NA|NA|TRBV19|TRBJ1-1
TGTGCCAGTAGTGACAGTGGGACTGCCTTTGTCACTGAAGCTTTCTTT
CASSDSGTAFVTEAFF
>TRBD1|once|TRBV9|TRBJ2-5
TGTGCCAGCAGCGTAGGTTTGGCAGGGGGCGAGGAGACCCAGTACTTC
CASSVGLAGGEETQYF
>TRBD1|NA|TRBV5-1|TRBJ2-1
TGCGCCAGCAGCTTGGATACAGGGGTCTACAATGAGCAGTTCTTC
CASSLDTGVYNEQFF
>NA|NA|TRBV7-2|TRBJ2-1
TGTGCCAGCAGCTTAATATCGGGGGGCGGGTACAATGAGCAGTTCTTC
CASSLISGGGYNEQFF
>TRBD1|few|TRBV25-1|TRBJ1-1
TGTGCCAGCAGGGGGACAGGAAGAAACACTGAAGCTTTCTTT
CASRGTGRNTEAFF
>NA|NA|TRBV18|TRBJ1-2
TGTGCCAGCTCACCTGACTGGGACTATGGCTACACCTTC
CASSPDWDYGYTF
>NA|NA|TRBV11-2|TRBJ2-1
TGTGCCAGCAGCTTTAATCGGGGCTCCTACAATGAGCAGTTCTTC
CASSFNRGSYNEQFF
>TRBD1|NA|TRBV12-3/TRBV12-4|TRBJ2-7
TGTGCCAGCAGTCTGGGACAGGGATACGAGCAGTACTTC
CASSLGQGYEQYF
>NA|NA|TRBV10-3|TRBJ1-3
TGTGCCATCAGTGAGAGAGGGAATCGGGCTGGAAACACCATATATTTT
CAISERGNRAGNTIYF
>TRBD1|NA|TRBV9|TRBJ1-2
TGTGCCAGCAGCGTAGTCCTCGGACAGGAGTCTGGCTACACCTTC
CASSVVLGQESGYTF
>NA|NA|TRBV4-1|TRBJ2-1
TGCGCCAGCAGCCACGTTACGACTACTTACAATGAGCAGTTCTTC
CASSHVTTTYNEQFF
>TRBD1|once|TRBV27|TRBJ1-2
TGTGCCAGCAGTAGCATAGAGGGACAGGGGGTTGGAAACTATGGCTACACCTTC
CASSSIEGQGVGNYGYTF
>TRBD1|NA|TRBV5-1|TRBJ1-1
TGCGCCAGCAGCTTGGGGGACAGCGCGATGAACACTGAAGCTTTCTTT
CASSLGDSAMNTEAFF
>NA|NA|TRBV30|TRBJ1-1
TGTGCCTGGAGTGTGAGATTTGAAGCTTTCTTT
CAWSVRFEAFF
>TRBD2|NA|TRBV25-1|TRBJ2-7
TGTGCCAGCAGTGAATGGGGCGGGAGGGCCCCCTACGAGCAGTACTTC
CASSEWGGRAPYEQYF
>NA|NA|TRBV5-1|TRBJ2-5
TGCGCCAGCAGCTTCAGCCTGGGAGGCACCGAAGAGACCCAGTACTTC
CASSFSLGGTEETQYF
>NA|NA|TRBV10-2|TRBJ2-3
TGCGCCACCCGGCCCAGGGCCTACACAGATACGCAGTATTTT
CATRPRAYTDTQYF
>TRBD2|NA|TRBV12-3/TRBV12-4|TRBJ2-5
TGTGCCAGCAGGCCACTAGCGCGGAAGACCCAGTACTTC
CASRPLARKTQYF
>NA|few|TRBV7-9|TRBJ2-7
TGTGCCAGCAGCCGCAACACCCGGGACACGGGAGGCTACGAGCAGTACTTC
CASSRNTRDTGGYEQYF
>NA|NA|TRBV7-8|TRBJ1-6
TGTGCCAGCAGCTTAGGGGAGCCGGGGATATCACCCCTCCACTTT
CASSLGEPGISPLHF
>NA|few|TRBV7-9|TRBJ1-3
TGTGCCAGCAGCGCTCGACAATTCCAGGGTAGAGGAAACACCATATATTTT
CASSARQFQGRGNTIYF
>TRBD1|NA|TRBV18|TRBJ1-2
TGTGCCAGCTCACCACCTACCGGGACAGGGGGCGATGGCTACACCTTC
CASSPPTGTGGDGYTF
>TRBD2|NA|TRBV19|TRBJ2-3
TGTGCCAGTAGTACCGGGACTAGCGGGGGGCCTTACACAGATACGCAGTATTTT
CASSTGTSGGPYTDTQYF
>TRBD1|NA|TRBV5-1|TRBJ1-1
TGCGCCAGCAGCGGAACAGGGGTGAACACTGAAGCTTTCTTT
CASSGTGVNTEAFF
>TRBD2|NA|TRBV6-5|TRBJ2-1
TGTGCCAGCACCTCCCGGACTAGCGCCTACAATGAGCAGTTCTTC
CASTSRTSAYNEQFF
>TRBD1|NA|TRBV11-2|TRBJ1-2
TGTGCCAGCAGCTTATCCCGACAGGGCCAAGGCTACACCTTC
CASSLSRQGQGYTF
>NA|NA|TRBV4-1|TRBJ1-4
TGCGCCAGCAGCCAGGAGCCTTTGGGGGGGCTTAATGAAAAACTGTTTTTT
CASSQEPLGGLNEKLFF
>NA|NA|TRBV5-8|TRBJ2-2
TGTGCCAGCAGTATCCCCGCCGGGGAGCTGTTTTTT
CASSIPAGELFF
>TRBD1|NA|TRBV6-2/TRBV6-3|TRBJ2-7
TGTGCCAGCAGTTACGGGACAGGTAATACCTACGAGCAGTACTTC
CASSYGTGNTYEQYF
>TRBD2|NA|TRBV5-4|TRBJ2-1
TGTGCCAGCAGTCCCGAGTCCGGGAGGGGCGCCTTCAATGAGCAGTTCTTC
CASSPESGRGAFNEQFF
>TRBD2|NA|TRBV7-6|TRBJ2-5
TGTGCCAGCAGCCCGGGGACTATTGCCACCCAAGAGACCCAGTACTTC
CASSPGTIATQETQYF
>NA|NA|TRBV2|TRBJ1-5
TGTGCCAGCAGTGAGGGGGGGGGCAATCAGCCCCAGCATTTT
CASSEGGGNQPQHF